The rows below give T cell receptor beta chains drawn from one sample of a study of metastatic and nonmetastatic thyroid tumors. Through MiXCR, TCRdb re-clonotyped the PCR reads. This table has under 55,000 clones, approximately 15% appearing once. What was sequenced was blood. Every receptor here comes from a female donor with papillary thyroid cancer or a benign thyroid nodule (not recorded which). Some clones in this sample may be carry-over from other donors' samples. Both conserved end residues are part of each CDR3. The order of the fields is D gene, clone size, J gene, V gene, CDR3 DNA, CDR3 protein. D genes are given only for firm matches. Rows may omit the clone size; those that give it use once, few, many or a size class.

D gene: NA
clone size: many
J gene: TRBJ2-1
V gene: TRBV9
CDR3 DNA: TGTGCCAGCAGCGTAGTAAACGGTCGCAATGAGCAGTTCTTC
CDR3 protein: CASSVVNGRNEQFF

D gene: NA
clone size: many
J gene: TRBJ2-1
V gene: TRBV7-3
CDR3 DNA: TGTGCCAGCAGCTTAACGGTTACCCCCCTAGGTGAGCAGTTCTTC
CDR3 protein: CASSLTVTPLGEQFF

D gene: NA
clone size: many
J gene: TRBJ2-1
V gene: TRBV20-1
CDR3 DNA: TGCAGTGCCCCTACCCCGACTGGGTACAATGAGCAGTTCTTC
CDR3 protein: CSAPTPTGYNEQFF

D gene: TRBD2
clone size: NA
J gene: TRBJ2-7
V gene: TRBV6-5
CDR3 DNA: TGTGCCAGCAGCTATGAGTCGGGACTAGATGACGAGCAGTACTTC
CDR3 protein: CASSYESGLDDEQYF

D gene: NA
clone size: many
J gene: TRBJ1-1
V gene: TRBV20-1
CDR3 DNA: TGCAGTGCCCACAGGGTCGCTGAAGCTTTCTTT
CDR3 protein: CSAHRVAEAFF

D gene: NA
clone size: few
J gene: TRBJ2-3
V gene: TRBV6-1
CDR3 DNA: TGTGCCGTCACCCCACTGACAGATACGCAGTATTTT
CDR3 protein: CAVTPLTDTQYF

D gene: NA
clone size: many
J gene: TRBJ2-3
V gene: TRBV6-2/TRBV6-3
CDR3 DNA: TGTGCCAGCAGTTACCCCGCAGTCACAGATACGCAGTATTTT
CDR3 protein: CASSYPAVTDTQYF

D gene: TRBD2
clone size: few
J gene: TRBJ2-7
V gene: TRBV2
CDR3 DNA: TGTGCCAGCAGTCCCCAACGGACTAGCGGGTACGAGCAGTACTTC
CDR3 protein: CASSPQRTSGYEQYF

D gene: NA
clone size: medium-sized
J gene: TRBJ1-3
V gene: TRBV28
CDR3 DNA: TGTGCCAGCAGTACTGACCCCTTGGAAAACACCATATATTTT
CDR3 protein: CASSTDPLENTIYF

D gene: TRBD1
clone size: few
J gene: TRBJ1-2
V gene: TRBV28
CDR3 DNA: TGTGCCAGCAGTTCCTTCCTCACAGGGGGCGTGGACTATGGCTACACCTTC
CDR3 protein: CASSSFLTGGVDYGYTF

D gene: TRBD2
clone size: many
J gene: TRBJ2-7
V gene: TRBV6-2/TRBV6-3
CDR3 DNA: TGTGCCAGCAGGCCAGTAGTTGCGGGAGCTCTCTCCTACGAGCAGTACTTC
CDR3 protein: CASRPVVAGALSYEQYF